Each of the 11 T cell receptor beta chains below was sequenced from the same sample in a study of CD8+ T cells in alopecia areata. TCR sequencing used cDNA made by reverse transcription of extracted RNA. Assay: immunoSEQ multiplex PCR; the TCRdb copy retains only in-frame clones and omits some. Recorded here are around 300,000 clones, none singletons. CD4, CD8alpha, NKG2D, NKG2ACE and other markers were used to sort pooled cutaneous lymph node cells. Sequenced material: CD4+ T cells sorted from a lymph node. The receptor set was obtained from a C3H/HeJ mouse with alopecia areata. Strain haplotype (MHC): H2-k.

With regard to this clone: The genes and germline here are from mouse. The read comes to an end 4 residues before the CDR3 does, leaving the germline J gene to fill in the end. The J gene is TRBJ2-7, the V gene TRBV13-3; 9 bases align to TRBD1. From germline, CDR1 is NNHDY and CDR2 SYVADS. The CDR3 is 14 amino acids. This chain's CDR3 is CASSDRTGEDEQYF. The covered CDR3 bases are TGTGCCAGCAGTGACCGGACAGGGGAGGAT.

Details on this clone: The germline and genes are mouse ones. The CDR3 is cut off 4 residues early in the read; its end comes from the germline J gene. The gene calls are TRBV13-3 and TRBJ2-7, with 9 bases fitting TRBD1. CDR1 and CDR2 (germline): NNHDY, SYVADS. The CDR3 is made up of 13 amino acids. The CDR3 spells CASNPDRGDEQYF. The CDR3 DNA, read in part, is TGTGCCAGCAATCCGGACAGGGGAGAT.

In regard to this clone: Genes here carry mouse names. The identical CDR3 is also encoded by other nucleotide sequences in the sample. CDR3 DNA (partial): TGCACCTGCAGTGCGCAAAAT. Translating it yields CTCSAQN. The whole CDR3 reads CTCSAQNEQYF. This rearrangement joins TRBV1 to TRBJ2-7; D ambiguous. The CDR3 goes on 4 residues after the read ends, and that part is filled in from the germline J gene. The germline gives CDR1 NSQYPW, CDR2 LRSPGD (reference sequence). The length of the CDR3 is 11 residues.

A few counts support this clone. Genes and germline are mouse. Read coverage stops 4 residues before the CDR3 terminus; the germline J gene supplies the remainder. V is TRBV5 and J is TRBJ1-1, with TRBD1 as a possible D gene (5 bases). This CDR3 contains 14 residues. V was shortened by 0 bases and J by 3 bases, with 8 bases between the two germline ends. Looked up from germline, CDR1 is LGHNA and CDR2 is YNLKQL (reference sequence). The DNA read from the CDR3 is TGTGCCAGCAGCCAAGATGGGGGACACACA. Protein sequence: CASSQDGGHT. The entire CDR3 is CASSQDGGHTEVFF.

Notes on this clone: The gene names here belong to mouse. Read sequence stops 4 residues before the CDR3 end, and the germline J gene provides the missing end. The gene calls are TRBV1 and TRBJ2-7; 12 positions match TRBD2. Per the germline V gene, CDR1 is NSQYPW and CDR2 is LRSPGD (reference sequence). The CDR3 has 14 amino acids. V lost 6 bases to trimming and J lost 0 bases; unmatched junction nucleotides: 0. The sequenced CDR3 bases are TGCACCTGCAGGGACTGGGGGGGCTCCTAT. Protein: CTCRDWGGSY. The full CDR3 protein reads CTCRDWGGSYEQYF.

Only a few counts were recorded for this clone. Gene and germline names: mouse. Read data end 4 residues before the CDR3 end; the end is taken from the germline J gene. This chain uses TRBV19 with TRBJ2-5; TRBD1 agrees at 9 bases. The trim removed 5 bases at V and 1 base at J, leaving 5 bases unmatched. Germline CDR1 FNHDT, CDR2 SITEND (reference sequence). CDR3 length: 15 residues. CDR3 bases read: TGTGCCAGCAGCAGGACAGGGGTTGACCAAGAC. Translated: CASSRTGVDQD. Given in full, the CDR3 is CASSRTGVDQDTQYF.

In this sample, this clone turned up a few times. Gene labels here are mouse ones. The CDR3 goes on 4 residues after the read ends, and that part is filled in from the germline J gene. The sample contains more than one DNA sequence encoding this CDR3. The chain has TRBV1 and TRBJ2-5; no clear D. The V gene's germline CDR1 is NSQYPW and CDR2 LRSPGD (reference sequence). CDR3 length: 13 residues. The CDR3 DNA, read in part, is TGCACCTGCAGTGCAGGGGGAAGGGAC. Its protein product is CTCSAGGRD. In full, the CDR3 is CTCSAGGRDTQYF.

On this clone: Mouse gene names and germline throughout. Sequencing ends 4 residues short of the CDR3 end; the germline J gene provides the rest. Other DNA sequences in the same sample also yield this CDR3. The chain combines TRBV5 with TRBJ1-2; D not certain. This CDR3 contains 12 residues. Trimming pared 3 bases from V and 1 base from J, leaving 3 bases between. CDR1 is LGHNA and CDR2 is YNLKQL in the germline V gene (reference sequence). CDR3 sequence reads: CASSHQNSDYTF. The sequenced part of the CDR3 DNA is TGTGCCAGCAGCCATCAAAACTCC.

About this clone: Gene labels here are mouse ones. From the germline J gene comes the end of the CDR3, since the read stops 4 residues before it. Other DNA sequences within the sample encode an identical CDR3. The J gene is TRBJ2-3, the V gene TRBV1, with D possibly called TRBD1 or TRBD2 (5 bases each). V was cut by 1 base and J by 0 bases, with 8 bases left in between. Germline V gene sequence: CDR1 NSQYPW, CDR2 LRSPGD (reference sequence). The CDR3 length is 15 residues. The CDR3 protein is CTCSAGGGSAETLYF. The CDR3 DNA, read in part, is TGCACCTGCAGTGCAGGGGGCGGGAGTGCAGAA.

A few counts support this clone. Gene names refer to mouse genes. The DNA ends 4 residues before the CDR3 does, and the rest of the CDR3 is filled in from the germline J gene. The chain combines TRBV3 with TRBJ2-5; TRBD1 matches at 9 bases. CDR1 SNHLY and CDR2 FYNGKV come from the germline V gene (reference sequence). This CDR3 comprises 15 residues. Incomplete CDR3 DNA: TGTGCCAGCAGCTTAGACGGGACAGGGAAAGAC. Protein: CASSLDGTGKD. The entire CDR3 protein reads CASSLDGTGKDTQYF.

Comment on this clone: These gene names are mouse names. The read terminates 4 residues before the CDR3 end, so the remaining end is supplied by the germline J gene. This rearrangement joins TRBV13-1 to TRBJ1-1; no firm D call. The CDR3 sequence is 12 residues long. The germline V gene has CDR1 NSHNY and CDR2 SYGAGN. The sequenced CDR3 bases are TGTGCCAGCAGTGATTTTGGGGCA. Protein product: CASSDFGA. The entire CDR3 protein is CASSDFGAEVFF.